The rows below give T cell receptor beta chains drawn from one sample of a study of T cells in Graves' hyperthyroidism and ophthalmopathy. Via MiXCR, TCRdb re-called the multiplex PCR reads, giving one row per CDR3 protein. The sample consists of roughly 330,000 distinct CDR3 sequences, around 16% of them appearing once. Sequencing used blood. These receptors were obtained from a man aged 25 to 40 with Graves' hyperthyroidism. The CDR3 runs from the conserved cysteine through the conserved F or W. D genes are given only for firm matches. Only some rows state a clone size, as once, few, many or a class for expanded clones.

d_call	v_call	j_call	clone_size	cdr3_aa	cdr3_nt
TRBD2	TRBV11-2	TRBJ2-7	many	CASSLDPAGVDEQYF	TGTGCCAGCAGCTTAGATCCAGCGGGAGTGGACGAGCAGTACTTC
-	TRBV7-3	TRBJ2-2	many	CASSLQGRATGELFF	TGTGCCAGCAGCCTACAGGGGAGGGCCACCGGGGAGCTGTTTTTT
-	TRBV12-3/TRBV12-4	TRBJ2-2	-	CASRPKSTGELFF	TGTGCCAGCAGACCTAAATCTACCGGGGAGCTGTTTTTT
-	TRBV28	TRBJ2-1	many	CASSFVGAGPYNEQFF	TGTGCCAGCAGTTTCGTCGGGGCAGGGCCCTACAATGAGCAGTTCTTC
-	TRBV7-2	TRBJ1-2	many	CASSLAWGQIYTF	TGTGCCAGCAGCTTAGCGTGGGGACAAATCTACACCTTC
-	TRBV7-3	TRBJ2-5	many	CASSYLGGETQYF	TGTGCCAGCAGCTATTTGGGGGGCGAGACCCAGTACTTC
-	TRBV29-1	TRBJ2-2	-	CSVSGTANTGELFF	TGCAGCGTTTCCGGGACCGCGAACACCGGGGAGCTGTTTTTT
-	TRBV27	TRBJ2-3	few	CAISQGLTQYF	TGTGCCATTTCGCAGGGGTTAACGCAGTATTTT
-	TRBV19	TRBJ2-3	many	CASSPGRGTSDTQYF	TGTGCCAGTAGCCCGGGCAGGGGCACGTCAGATACGCAGTATTTT
-	TRBV11-2	TRBJ2-3	many	CASSRSGSPDTQYF	TGTGCCAGCAGCCGGAGCGGTAGCCCAGATACGCAGTATTTT
-	TRBV10-1	TRBJ2-1	-	CASSTSDGSGVNEQFF	TGCGCCAGCAGTACCTCGGACGGGTCGGGGGTCAATGAGCAGTTCTTC
TRBD1	TRBV12-5	TRBJ2-7	-	CASVKDRVYEQYF	TGTGCTAGTGTCAAGGACAGGGTCTACGAGCAGTACTTC
-	TRBV20-1	TRBJ1-2	many	CSAPKLYGYTF	TGCAGTGCTCCAAAACTCTATGGCTACACCTTC
TRBD2	TRBV29-1	TRBJ2-7	many	CSVDVAGTSGTYEQYF	TGCAGCGTTGATGTAGCCGGGACTAGCGGAACCTACGAGCAGTACTTC
TRBD2	TRBV19	TRBJ2-3	many	CASEREAGTQYF	TGTGCCAGCGAGCGGGAGGCCGGTACGCAGTATTTT
-	TRBV12-3/TRBV12-4	TRBJ1-5	many	CASTLSYDRNQPQHF	TGTGCCAGCACTCTATCCTACGACAGAAATCAGCCCCAGCATTTT
-	TRBV6-1	TRBJ2-3	few	CASSRRAPADTQYF	TGTGCCAGCAGCCGACGGGCCCCTGCAGATACGCAGTATTTT
TRBD2	TRBV20-1	TRBJ2-7	-	CSARDERGASSYEQYF	TGCAGTGCTAGGGACGAGCGGGGGGCATCTTCCTACGAGCAGTACTTC
-	TRBV4-1	TRBJ2-1	many	CASSRKRLEDEQFF	TGCGCCAGCAGCCGAAAACGCCTAGAGGATGAGCAGTTCTTC
-	TRBV12-3/TRBV12-4	TRBJ1-1	-	CASTLFIRQVHTAAFF	TGTGCCAGCACCCTTTTTATCAGACAGGTACACACTGCAGCTTTCTTT
-	TRBV18	TRBJ2-5	many	CASSPPPGKETQYF	TGTGCCAGCTCACCTCCCCCCGGGAAAGAGACCCAGTACTTC
-	TRBV6-2/TRBV6-3	TRBJ2-5	-	CASSLPGIKETQYF	TGTGCCAGCAGTTTGCCGGGAATAAAGGAGACCCAGTACTTC
TRBD1	TRBV2	TRBJ2-1	many	CASFDRGLFNEQFF	TGTGCCAGCTTCGACAGGGGGTTGTTCAATGAGCAGTTCTTC
TRBD1	TRBV27	TRBJ2-4	many	CASSSDRGTKNIQYF	TGTGCCAGCAGTTCGGACAGGGGGACCAAAAACATTCAGTACTTC
TRBD1	TRBV20-1	TRBJ2-1	-	CSASTGVNEQFF	TGCAGTGCATCCACAGGGGTCAATGAGCAGTTCTTC
TRBD2	TRBV20-1	TRBJ2-7	few	CSARDNSQRDFSYEQYF	TGCAGTGCTAGAGACAACTCTCAGCGGGACTTTTCCTACGAGCAGTACTTC
-	TRBV2	TRBJ2-2	many	CASSEGRAGELFF	TGTGCCAGCAGTGAAGGCCGAGCCGGGGAGCTGTTTTTT
TRBD1	TRBV12-3/TRBV12-4	TRBJ1-5	many	CASSKQGQQPQHF	TGTGCCAGCAGCAAACAGGGACAGCAGCCCCAGCATTTT
-	TRBV28	TRBJ1-5	many	CASRAGQPQHF	TGTGCCAGCCGAGCGGGTCAGCCCCAGCATTTT